These T cell receptor beta chains were read from a single sample in a study of blood T cell repertoires in COVID-19. Method: immunoSEQ multiplex PCR; TCRdb's copy keeps in-frame clones and lacks some. The repertoire has roughly 200,000 clones, approximately 81% of them found once; the top ten carry less than 20%. The source material was peripheral blood. These receptors were collected from a human donor in a cohort sampled during active COVID-19. Both conserved end residues are part of each CDR3. Fields, in order: CDR3 DNA, CDR3 protein, J gene, clone size, CDR3 length, D gene, V gene. D genes are given only for firm matches. Clone size, where shown, is once, few, many, or a class for clones that have expanded.

CDR3 DNA: TGTGCCAGCAGCCTTCGGCAGCCGAGGAGCTATGGCTACACCTTC; CDR3 protein: CASSLRQPRSYGYTF; J gene: TRBJ1-2; clone size: NA; CDR3 length: 15; D gene: NA; V gene: TRBV5-8
CDR3 DNA: TGTGCCAGCGCGCCGGCGTCTAGCGGGGCTAGCACAGATACGCAGTATTTT; CDR3 protein: CASAPASSGASTDTQYF; J gene: TRBJ2-3; clone size: NA; CDR3 length: 17; D gene: TRBD2; V gene: TRBV19
CDR3 DNA: TGTGCCAGCAGCTTAGTTACAGGGGGAAAGCAAGAGACCCAGTACTTC; CDR3 protein: CASSLVTGGKQETQYF; J gene: TRBJ2-5; clone size: once; CDR3 length: 16; D gene: TRBD1; V gene: TRBV11-2
CDR3 DNA: TGTGCCAGCAGCCAAGTAACTGGTGGCTACACCTTC; CDR3 protein: CASSQVTGGYTF; J gene: TRBJ1-2; clone size: few; CDR3 length: 12; D gene: NA; V gene: TRBV4-2
CDR3 DNA: TGCGCCAGCAGAATCACGACAGTTAGTATGAACACTGAAGCTTTCTTT; CDR3 protein: CASRITTVSMNTEAFF; J gene: TRBJ1-1; clone size: NA; CDR3 length: 16; D gene: NA; V gene: TRBV5-1
CDR3 DNA: TGTGCCATCACTCAGGGGGCGGTCACCGGGGAGCTGTTTTTT; CDR3 protein: CAITQGAVTGELFF; J gene: TRBJ2-2; clone size: NA; CDR3 length: 14; D gene: TRBD1; V gene: TRBV10-3
CDR3 DNA: TGTGCCAGCAGAACAGGGGGATACGAAAAACTGTTTTTT; CDR3 protein: CASRTGGYEKLFF; J gene: TRBJ1-4; clone size: NA; CDR3 length: 13; D gene: TRBD1; V gene: TRBV6-6
CDR3 DNA: TGTGCCAGCAGCTTACGGTCGCCAGGGGTCGGGGAGCTGTTTTTT; CDR3 protein: CASSLRSPGVGELFF; J gene: TRBJ2-2; clone size: few; CDR3 length: 15; D gene: NA; V gene: TRBV11-3
CDR3 DNA: TGTGCCAGCAGTCGATCGGGGGGACAGGATGGCTCCTACGAGCAGTACTTC; CDR3 protein: CASSRSGGQDGSYEQYF; J gene: TRBJ2-7; clone size: NA; CDR3 length: 17; D gene: NA; V gene: TRBV27
CDR3 DNA: TGCGCCAGCAGCTTGGGGGCGAGCGGGGGTAGCACAGATACGCAGTATTTT; CDR3 protein: CASSLGASGGSTDTQYF; J gene: TRBJ2-3; clone size: NA; CDR3 length: 17; D gene: TRBD2; V gene: TRBV5-1
CDR3 DNA: TGTGCCAGCAGCCAGCACGGGGATAATTCACCCCTCCACTTT; CDR3 protein: CASSQHGDNSPLHF; J gene: TRBJ1-6; clone size: once; CDR3 length: 14; D gene: NA; V gene: TRBV3-1/TRBV3-2
CDR3 DNA: TGCAGCGCTATCGGGACAGGGAATAGTAATGAGCAGTTCTTC; CDR3 protein: CSAIGTGNSNEQFF; J gene: TRBJ2-1; clone size: many; CDR3 length: 14; D gene: TRBD1; V gene: TRBV29-1
CDR3 DNA: TGTGCCACCAGTGATGCTGGGGGCAGGACGAACACCGGGGAGCTGTTTTTT; CDR3 protein: CATSDAGGRTNTGELFF; J gene: TRBJ2-2; clone size: NA; CDR3 length: 17; D gene: NA; V gene: TRBV24-1
CDR3 DNA: TGTGCCAGCAGGAAAGACAGGGACACTGAAGCTTTCTTT; CDR3 protein: CASRKDRDTEAFF; J gene: TRBJ1-1; clone size: NA; CDR3 length: 13; D gene: TRBD1; V gene: TRBV11-3
CDR3 DNA: TGCGCCAGCAGCCCAGGACAGTACACCCAAGAGACCCAGTACTTC; CDR3 protein: CASSPGQYTQETQYF; J gene: TRBJ2-5; clone size: NA; CDR3 length: 15; D gene: NA; V gene: TRBV5-1
CDR3 DNA: TGTGCCAGCAGCCAAGACTGGGGAGTTGTGGCAGCTTTCTTT; CDR3 protein: CASSQDWGVVAAFF; J gene: TRBJ1-1; clone size: once; CDR3 length: 14; D gene: NA; V gene: TRBV3-1/TRBV3-2
CDR3 DNA: TGCGCCAGCAGCCAGGTCCAGGGGGTAAAACTGTTTTTT; CDR3 protein: CASSQVQGVKLFF; J gene: TRBJ1-4; clone size: NA; CDR3 length: 13; D gene: TRBD1; V gene: TRBV4-1
CDR3 DNA: TGTGCCAGCCTCGATCAGGGGTTCACAGATACGCAGTATTTT; CDR3 protein: CASLDQGFTDTQYF; J gene: TRBJ2-3; clone size: NA; CDR3 length: 14; D gene: NA; V gene: TRBV28
CDR3 DNA: TGTGCCAGCAGTTACTCGTCGGGACAGGGGGGTGGCTACACCTTC; CDR3 protein: CASSYSSGQGGGYTF; J gene: TRBJ1-2; clone size: few; CDR3 length: 15; D gene: TRBD1; V gene: TRBV6-6
CDR3 DNA: TGTGCCAGCAGTTATCACTCTGGAAACACCATATATTTT; CDR3 protein: CASSYHSGNTIYF; J gene: TRBJ1-3; clone size: once; CDR3 length: 13; D gene: NA; V gene: TRBV6-6
CDR3 DNA: TGTGCCAGCAGCTTAAATAGCGCTGAAGCTTTCTTT; CDR3 protein: CASSLNSAEAFF; J gene: TRBJ1-1; clone size: NA; CDR3 length: 12; D gene: NA; V gene: TRBV7-8
CDR3 DNA: TGTGCCAGCAGTGAAAGCCCCCATGGGGCTTCCTATAATTCACCCCTCCACTTT; CDR3 protein: CASSESPHGASYNSPLHF; J gene: TRBJ1-6; clone size: NA; CDR3 length: 18; D gene: NA; V gene: TRBV6-1
CDR3 DNA: TGTGCCAGCAGCCCTGAGACTGAGAACACCGGGGAGCTGTTTTTT; CDR3 protein: CASSPETENTGELFF; J gene: TRBJ2-2; clone size: NA; CDR3 length: 15; D gene: NA; V gene: TRBV9
CDR3 DNA: TGTGCCAGCAGCGGGACAGGGCGATGGTCTGGAAACACCATATATTTT; CDR3 protein: CASSGTGRWSGNTIYF; J gene: TRBJ1-3; clone size: NA; CDR3 length: 16; D gene: TRBD1; V gene: TRBV3-1/TRBV3-2
CDR3 DNA: TGCGCCAGCAGCTTCGACAGTCTCACGGATACGCAGTATTTT; CDR3 protein: CASSFDSLTDTQYF; J gene: TRBJ2-3; clone size: once; CDR3 length: 14; D gene: NA; V gene: TRBV5-1
CDR3 DNA: TGTGCCAGCAGCTTAGATTTACAGGGTAAGTACGGCTACACCTTC; CDR3 protein: CASSLDLQGKYGYTF; J gene: TRBJ1-2; clone size: NA; CDR3 length: 15; D gene: NA; V gene: TRBV7-4
CDR3 DNA: TGTGCCAGTAGTTCAGCCAGGGTCCAGGGTCGGACTGAAGCTTTCTTT; CDR3 protein: CASSSARVQGRTEAFF; J gene: TRBJ1-1; clone size: NA; CDR3 length: 16; D gene: NA; V gene: TRBV19
CDR3 DNA: TGCGCCAGCAGTCAACAACCCCGGGCGCCCCCCGGGACTAGCGGGAGGACCGCCTACAATGAGCAGTTCTTC; CDR3 protein: CASSQQPRAPPGTSGRTAYNEQFF; J gene: TRBJ2-1; clone size: NA; CDR3 length: 24; D gene: TRBD2; V gene: TRBV23-1
CDR3 DNA: TGTGCCAGCAGCGTACAATTGGGGGGATCGCCCGGAAACACCATATATTTT; CDR3 protein: CASSVQLGGSPGNTIYF; J gene: TRBJ1-3; clone size: once; CDR3 length: 17; D gene: NA; V gene: TRBV9
CDR3 DNA: TGTGCCAGCAGCTCGACTAGCGGAGGCTACAATGAGCAGTTCTTC; CDR3 protein: CASSSTSGGYNEQFF; J gene: TRBJ2-1; clone size: NA; CDR3 length: 15; D gene: TRBD2; V gene: TRBV11-2
CDR3 DNA: TGTGCCAGCAGCCAAGAGATGGGGGGTGAAGCTTTCTTT; CDR3 protein: CASSQEMGGEAFF; J gene: TRBJ1-1; clone size: NA; CDR3 length: 13; D gene: NA; V gene: TRBV7-8
CDR3 DNA: TGTGCCTGGAGGGGACAGGGGGAAGTCCACTTT; CDR3 protein: CAWRGQGEVHF; J gene: TRBJ1-6; clone size: NA; CDR3 length: 11; D gene: TRBD1; V gene: TRBV30
CDR3 DNA: TGTGCCAGCAGCCCCCACAACCAAGAGACCCAGTACTTC; CDR3 protein: CASSPHNQETQYF; J gene: TRBJ2-5; clone size: NA; CDR3 length: 13; D gene: NA; V gene: TRBV7-3
CDR3 DNA: TGTGCCAGCAGCCAAGATCCCAGGGAATACGAGCAGTACTTC; CDR3 protein: CASSQDPREYEQYF; J gene: TRBJ2-7; clone size: NA; CDR3 length: 14; D gene: NA; V gene: TRBV4-2
CDR3 DNA: TGTGCCAGTAGTGACAGGGTAGCGGGACTCAGCACAGATACGCAGTATTTT; CDR3 protein: CASSDRVAGLSTDTQYF; J gene: TRBJ2-3; clone size: NA; CDR3 length: 17; D gene: NA; V gene: TRBV19
CDR3 DNA: TGCAGCGTTGCACCCATAGCAACTAATGAAAAACTGTTTTTT; CDR3 protein: CSVAPIATNEKLFF; J gene: TRBJ1-4; clone size: once; CDR3 length: 14; D gene: NA; V gene: TRBV29-1
CDR3 DNA: TGCGCCAGCAGCTTGGGGACAGGGAGTGAAAAACTGTTTTTT; CDR3 protein: CASSLGTGSEKLFF; J gene: TRBJ1-4; clone size: NA; CDR3 length: 14; D gene: TRBD1; V gene: TRBV5-1
CDR3 DNA: TGTGCCAGCAGCCTCTTCTCCGGGCTAGCCCGTGAGACCCAGTACTTC; CDR3 protein: CASSLFSGLARETQYF; J gene: TRBJ2-5; clone size: NA; CDR3 length: 16; D gene: NA; V gene: TRBV3-1/TRBV3-2
CDR3 DNA: TGTGCCAGCAGCCAAGACCCTCTAGCGCCTAGCACAGATACGCAGTATTTT; CDR3 protein: CASSQDPLAPSTDTQYF; J gene: TRBJ2-3; clone size: NA; CDR3 length: 17; D gene: NA; V gene: TRBV4-2
CDR3 DNA: TGTGCCACCTCCCCGGGGGTGTCGAGCAATCAGCCCCAGCATTTT; CDR3 protein: CATSPGVSSNQPQHF; J gene: TRBJ1-5; clone size: NA; CDR3 length: 15; D gene: NA; V gene: TRBV7-9
CDR3 DNA: TGTGCCAGTAGGACCTTAGGGGGTCGGACGGAAGCTTTCTTT; CDR3 protein: CASRTLGGRTEAFF; J gene: TRBJ1-1; clone size: once; CDR3 length: 14; D gene: NA; V gene: TRBV19
CDR3 DNA: TGTGCCAGCTCAGAACAGGGACAGAACCGTGGAAACACCATATATTTT; CDR3 protein: CASSEQGQNRGNTIYF; J gene: TRBJ1-3; clone size: few; CDR3 length: 16; D gene: TRBD1; V gene: TRBV18
CDR3 DNA: TGTGCCAGCAGTGTACCGGGACAGGGGGCTAGTAGGTACTATGGCTACACCTTC; CDR3 protein: CASSVPGQGASRYYGYTF; J gene: TRBJ1-2; clone size: once; CDR3 length: 18; D gene: TRBD1; V gene: TRBV2